These T cell receptor beta chains were read from a single sample in a study of T cells expressing NK-cell markers. TCRdb reprocessed the 5' RACE reads and reports one entry per CDR3 protein, with no DNA. This listing includes more than 400,000 distinct CDR3 sequences. The specimen was blood T cells: a sorted CD56 or NKG2C T cell subset, CD4+ or CD8+ T cells, or bulk PBMC T cells (not recorded which). All receptors come from a woman aged 18-69 years in good health. CDR3s include the opening cysteine and the closing phenylalanine or tryptophan.

CDR3	J	V
CASTFGTGSETQYF	TRBJ2-5	TRBV12-3/TRBV12-4
CASSLDPGGQYTDTQYF	TRBJ2-3	TRBV11-2
CAWSPSGRSSTGELFF	TRBJ2-2	TRBV30
CASRLVASGEETQYF	TRBJ2-5	TRBV12-3/TRBV12-4
CASKEGAATDTQYF	TRBJ2-3	TRBV5-1
CASSFLWDSQETQYF	TRBJ2-5	TRBV5-1
CASSQESLGGYTF	TRBJ1-2	TRBV3-1
CASSPARGSNQPQHF	TRBJ1-5	TRBV7-8
CASSVAVSGGSTDTQYF	TRBJ2-3	TRBV9
CASSLWGGTDANTGELFF	TRBJ2-2	TRBV12-3/TRBV12-4
CASSLAIVGTYGYTF	TRBJ1-2	TRBV12-3/TRBV12-4
CASSLDPWQNNQPQHF	TRBJ1-5	TRBV7-2
CASRRTGGTGELFF	TRBJ2-2	TRBV7-9
CAISELAEGVNEQFF	TRBJ2-1	TRBV10-3
CSVGATSAGYTF	TRBJ1-2	TRBV29-1
CASSESGQLWGNEQFF	TRBJ2-1	TRBV25-1
CASSNGGNHGNTIYF	TRBJ1-3	TRBV6-1
CSVEDRGTSGYTF	TRBJ1-2	TRBV29-1
CASSQVPPPNNEQFF	TRBJ2-1	TRBV14
CASSPAYAANTEAFF	TRBJ1-1	TRBV12-3/TRBV12-4
CAWRGTGTNNEQFF	TRBJ2-1	TRBV30
CASSRDQGNTGELFF	TRBJ2-2	TRBV7-6
CASSYSVVDTIYF	TRBJ1-3	TRBV6-5
CASRSTSSYEQYF	TRBJ2-7	TRBV27
CASSLAGGNSPLHF	TRBJ1-6	TRBV7-2
CASMPSGVYTDTQYF	TRBJ2-3	TRBV5-1
CSVKDRASEQFF	TRBJ2-1	TRBV29-1
CASSQVDLTDTQYF	TRBJ2-3	TRBV4-1
CASSLGARSSYEQYF	TRBJ2-7	TRBV7-8
CASSWTGPDTQYF	TRBJ2-3	TRBV28
CASSTFSGLEETQYF	TRBJ2-5	TRBV6-1
CASSLSIGWSYEQYF	TRBJ2-7	TRBV27
CASSLYGQLTDTQYF	TRBJ2-3	TRBV7-8
CSARKDSNQPQHF	TRBJ1-5	TRBV20-1
CASSQYSNQPQHF	TRBJ1-5	TRBV11-2
CASSLGGGLTEAFF	TRBJ1-1	TRBV27
CSARLRGATFYNEQFF	TRBJ2-1	TRBV20-1
CASSLAQGKWGETQYF	TRBJ2-5	TRBV7-2
CASSPMGLAENEQFF	TRBJ2-1	TRBV7-3
CASSEWAGDEAFF	TRBJ1-1	TRBV25-1
CASSYGRLVQETQYF	TRBJ2-5	TRBV6-5
CASSLDRTSGTGEQFF	TRBJ2-1	TRBV7-2
CASSGPERLPYEQYF	TRBJ2-7	TRBV25-1
CSASSLSRNEKLFF	TRBJ1-4	TRBV20-1
CASSLLGLDTQYF	TRBJ2-3	TRBV7-2
CASSPGLSRNQPQHF	TRBJ1-5	TRBV2
CAISDGVEEKLFF	TRBJ1-4	TRBV10-3
CSALTLMNTEAFF	TRBJ1-1	TRBV20-1
CSARDARRAYEQYF	TRBJ2-7	TRBV20-1
CSAYDWMLAKNIQYF	TRBJ2-4	TRBV20-1
CASSSTGGQNTEAFF	TRBJ1-1	TRBV11-2